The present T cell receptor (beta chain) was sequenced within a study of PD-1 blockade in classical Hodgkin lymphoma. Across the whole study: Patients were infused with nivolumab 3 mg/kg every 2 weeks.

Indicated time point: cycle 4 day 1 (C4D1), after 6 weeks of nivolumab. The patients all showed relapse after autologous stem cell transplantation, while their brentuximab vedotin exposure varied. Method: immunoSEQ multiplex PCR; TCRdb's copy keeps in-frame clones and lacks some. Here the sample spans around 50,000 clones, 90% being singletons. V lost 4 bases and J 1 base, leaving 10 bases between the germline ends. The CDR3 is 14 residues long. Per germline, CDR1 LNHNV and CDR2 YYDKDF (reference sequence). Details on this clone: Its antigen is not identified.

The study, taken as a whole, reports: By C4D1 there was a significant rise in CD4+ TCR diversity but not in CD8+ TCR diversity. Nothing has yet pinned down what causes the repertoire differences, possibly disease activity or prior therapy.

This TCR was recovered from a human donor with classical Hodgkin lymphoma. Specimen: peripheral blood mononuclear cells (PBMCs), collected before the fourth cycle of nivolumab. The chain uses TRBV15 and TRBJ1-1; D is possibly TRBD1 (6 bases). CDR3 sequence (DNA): TGTGCCACCAGCACGGACAGACCGAACACTGAAGCTTTCTTT. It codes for CATSTDRPNTEAFF.